This T cell receptor (beta chain) was profiled in a study of cytotoxic CD8 clonotypes in ibrutinib-treated CLL. Study-level background: Across the patients, some eleven were relapsed/refractory, 15 treatment-naive and 17 to 18 IGHV unmutated. Study findings and constraints: Public clonotypes occurred uncommonly; on treatment, they contracted or remained stable.

As to this clone: The target antigen is unknown.

The protocol was immunoSEQ multiplex PCR, while the TCRdb copy is restricted to in-frame clones and leaves out a portion. The profile covers approximately 45,000 clones, with roughly two thirds appearing a single time and more than 10% taken by the ten largest. CDR3 length: 13 residues. V shed 8 bases, J shed 4 bases, and the junction held 3 bases outside the gene matches. Germline V CDR1 and CDR2: MRHNA, SNTAGT. The starting material was PBMCs, obtained after 12 months of ibrutinib treatment. The gene calls are TRBV6-4 and TRBJ1-1; 11 nucleotides align to TRBD1. The TCR was taken from a human donor with chronic lymphocytic leukemia. The CDR3 protein is CASSGTGGTEAFF. In DNA form, the CDR3 reads TGTGCCAGCTCTGGGACAGGGGGCACTGAAGCTTTCTTT.